Below are 14 T cell receptor beta chains sequenced from a single sample in a study of regulatory T cells in long-lasting Graves disease. Building of the TCR beta libraries involved iRepertoire HTBI primers and Arm-PCR of CDR3 regions. One entry per CDR3 protein, called by TCRdb with MiXCR from the multiplex PCR reads. The table has around 400,000 distinct CDR3 sequences, about a sixth seen once; the top ten hold approximately 22%. As to time point: newly diagnosed GD, antithyroid drugs for less than 3 months. The TCR library was made from RNA extracted from PBMCs. Sequenced here: peripheral blood mononuclear cells (PBMCs), sampled at new diagnosis, from a patient treated with antithyroid drugs. These receptors were obtained from a female donor with Graves disease.

This clonotype was recorded a few times. V and J are TRBV20-1 and TRBJ1-2; a weak D match, TRBD1 (6 bases). V was pared by 5 bases and J by 8 bases, with 15 bases between. CDR1 and CDR2 (germline): DFQATT, SNEGSKA (reference sequence). The CDR3 contains 12 residues. DNA for the CDR3: TGCAGTGCTCACAGGGTGGCTAAGGGCTACACCTTC. Translating it yields CSAHRVAKGYTF.

A few counts support this clonotype. The rearrangement uses TRBV19 and TRBJ2-3, with D possibly being TRBD1 or TRBD2 (6 bases each). Trimming shortened V by 2 bases and J by 4 bases, and 22 bases separated the two germline ends. CDR1 LNHDA and CDR2 SQIVND come from the germline V gene (reference sequence). The CDR3 has 18 amino acids. CDR3 in amino acids: CASSISSGGAGAADTQYF. CDR3 nucleotide sequence: TGTGCCAGTAGTATATCATCCGGGGGCGCAGGGGCGGCAGATACGCAGTATTTT.

With regard to this clonotype: At one end, the junction sequence differs from germline, possibly due to a read error. The chain employs TRBV2 and TRBJ1-1; D uncertain. Germline CDR1 SNHLY, CDR2 FYNNEI. This CDR3 region has 11 residues. This chain's CDR3 is CASSEDTEAFF. The CDR3 DNA reads TGTGCCAGCAGTGAAGACACGGAAGCTTTCTTT.

This clonotype was seen a handful of times. This likely reflects a read error, since a far larger clone is one base away. The V call is TRBV20-1, the J call TRBJ2-1, with D possibly being TRBD1 (5 bases). CDR1 DFQATT and CDR2 SNEGSKA come from the germline V gene (reference sequence). CDR3 length: 13 residues. V was cut by 0 bases and J by 10 bases, with 13 bases left in between. CDR3 coding DNA: TGCAGTGCTAGAGAGACAGACTTGTACGAGCAGTTCTTC. Its protein is CSARETDLYEQFF.

This clonotype has at least ten counts. The chain has TRBV7-2 and TRBJ2-7, with TRBD1 as a possible D gene (5 bases). Per the germline V gene, CDR1 is SGHTA and CDR2 is FQGNSA. Trimming shortened V by 5 bases and J by 1 base, and 9 bases separated the two germline ends. This CDR3 spans 13 amino acids. CDR3 in DNA: TGTGCCAGCAGCACAGACAGTTCCTACGAGCAGTACTTC. Protein product: CASSTDSSYEQYF.

The chain employs TRBV11-2 and TRBJ2-7, with TRBD2 matching over 10 bases. Germline V gives CDR1 SGHAT, CDR2 FQNNGV. Germline trimming cut 5 bases from V and 7 bases from J; bases unmatched to any gene: 8. This CDR3 spans 14 amino acids. CDR3 nucleotides: TGTGCCAGCAGCCGACTCACTAGCGGGGCTGAGCAGTACTTC. Translating it yields CASSRLTSGAEQYF.

The table lists this clonotype with a few counts. CDR3 protein: CASSTTVTSTSGRGREQFF. As DNA, the CDR3 is TGTGCCAGTAGTACAACAGTCACATCAACTAGCGGTCGAGGACGGGAGCAGTTCTTC. The J gene is TRBJ2-1, the V gene TRBV19, with 8 nucleotides matching TRBD2. Germline CDR1 and CDR2: LNHDA and SQIVND (reference sequence). Trimming cost V 4 bases and J 10 bases; bases outside gene matches: 24. CDR3 length equals 19 residues. Using reference TRBV19 and TRBJ2-1 for the parts outside the CDR3, the full variable domain is DGGITQSPKYLFRKEGQNVTLSCEQNLNHDAMYWYRQDPGQGLRLIYYSQIVNDFQKGDIAEGYSVSREKKESFPLTVTSAQKNPTAFYLCASSTTVTSTSGRGREQFFGPGTRLTVL.

This clonotype came up many times. V gene TRBV4-2 combines with J gene TRBJ2-7; weak D call: TRBD1 (5 bases). CDR1 and CDR2 from the germline V gene are LGHNA and YNFKEQ. CDR3 length: 14 amino acids. V was trimmed by 0 bases and J by 6 bases, leaving 12 bases between them. CDR3 coding DNA: TGTGCCAGCAGCCAAGAAAAGTCAGGGCGCGAGCAGTACTTC. Translated: CASSQEKSGREQYF.

A few counts support this clonotype. In nucleotides, the CDR3 is TGTGCCAGTAGTATAGGCGGGGGGATCGGTACTGAAGCTTTCTTT. Residues: CASSIGGGIGTEAFF. This sequence joins TRBV19 and TRBJ1-1; tentatively, D is TRBD1 (5 bases). V lost 1 base and J lost 5, with 14 bases in between. Germline V gives CDR1 LNHDA, CDR2 SQIVND (reference sequence). The CDR3 spans 15 residues.

This clonotype came up many times. The rearrangement joins TRBV12-3 or TRBV12-4 to TRBJ1-1; possibly TRBD1 for D (5 bases). V lost 7 bases and J 5 bases, leaving 20 bases between the germline ends. This CDR3 contains 15 residues. In DNA form, the CDR3 reads TGTGCCAGCACCCGATCTGCGAGGGGTTGGACTGAAGCTTTCTTT. Translated: CASTRSARGWTEAFF.

This clonotype was recorded many times. V is TRBV2 and J is TRBJ1-1, with 11 bases fitting TRBD1. Trimming took 3 bases from V and 8 from J; bases not matched to a gene: 2. There are 13 residues in the CDR3. Germline V gives CDR1 SNHLY, CDR2 FYNNEI. This chain's CDR3 is CASSEGQGVEAFF. CDR3 nucleotides: TGTGCCAGCAGTGAGGGACAGGGGGTCGAAGCTTTCTTT.

Only a few counts were recorded for this clonotype. The chain links TRBV28 to TRBJ1-5; the match to TRBD1 covers 7 bases. The germline CDR1 and CDR2 sequences are MDHEN and SYDVKM. This CDR3 has 14 residues. Losses at the gene ends were 10 bases for V and 0 bases for J; bases not matched to a gene: 6. The CDR3 bases are TGTGCCATGGGACAGACCGATAGCAATCAGCCCCAGCATTTT. It yields the protein CAMGQTDSNQPQHF. Drawing the rest from reference TRBV28 and TRBJ1-5, the complete variable domain is DVKVTQSSRYLVKRTGEKVFLECVQDMDHENMFWYRQDPGLGLRLIYFSYDVKMKEKGDIPEGYSVSREKKERFSLILESASTNQTSMYLCAMGQTDSNQPQHFGDGTRLSIL.

This clonotype was found many times. The chain uses TRBV5-1 and TRBJ2-7, with 7 bases that match TRBD1. The CDR3 length is 17 residues. Germline V gene data show CDR1 as SGHRS and CDR2 as YFSETQ. The ends lost 0 bases at V and 0 bases at J; junction bases unmatched: 9. CDR3 sequence (DNA): TGCGCCAGCAGCTTGGGGATGACAGGGAGAAGCTCCTACGAGCAGTACTTC. Protein: CASSLGMTGRSSYEQYF. Looking up the rest from reference TRBV5-1 and TRBJ2-7 gives the full variable domain: KAGVTQTPRYLIKTRGQQVTLSCSPISGHRSVSWYQQTPGQGLQFLFEYFSETQRNKGNFPGRFSGRQFSNSRSEMNVSTLELGDSALYLCASSLGMTGRSSYEQYFGPGTRLTVT.

This clonotype was counted ten times or more. The J gene is TRBJ2-1, the V gene TRBV7-9, with D maybe TRBD2 (8 bases). Germline V lookup: CDR1 SEHNR, CDR2 FQNEAQ (reference sequence). This CDR3 region has 16 residues. The V gene lost 5 bases and the J gene lost 8 bases, with 22 bases spanning the gap. The CDR3 sequence: CASSPRTSRGRDEQFF. The CDR3 bases are TGTGCCAGCAGCCCCCGGACTAGCAGGGGGAGAGATGAGCAGTTCTTC.